The rows below give T cell receptor beta chains drawn from one sample of a study of beta chain features in type 1 diabetes. Sequenced by immunoSEQ multiplex PCR; TCRdb stores in-frame clones only, minus some. The sample yields some 120,000 clones, 15% to 20% seen once. The sequencing input was central memory CD4+ T cells from blood. These receptors all stem from a man between 18 and 29 years old with type 1 diabetes. CDR3s leave out the opening cysteine and the closing phenylalanine or tryptophan. Not every row has a clone size; where given, it reads once, few, many or a size class.

V gene,clone size,CDR3 protein
TRBV7-9,few,ASSFQFCTELCGYT
TRBV27,NA,ASSLRDGITAGELF
TRBV18,few,ASSPETGQNIQY
TRBV30,NA,AWNSPGLAGDWRQETQY
TRBV29-1,few,SVPSGFYGYT
TRBV28,few,ASSPPPVGSYEQY
TRBV28,NA,ASSIIGYEQY
TRBV6-6,NA,ASIEGGDNEQF
TRBV4-1,few,ASSQDYAGEQF
TRBV30,few,AWSASYEQY
TRBV7-3,NA,ASSIKGGNIQY
TRBV6-1,NA,ASNRDHSTDTQY
TRBV11-2,few,ASSRNRDRYEQY
TRBV7-9,few,ASSLVPNNYGYT
TRBV9,few,ASSAQGVGNEQF
TRBV18,few,ASSPTRQGRETQY
TRBV18,few,ASSTYTDTQY
TRBV6-5,NA,ASSQGQGAYGYT
TRBV25-1,few,ASSEPLGGAYTDTQY
TRBV6-4,few,ASSDYGSHYNEQF
TRBV29-1,NA,SVESGWVQETQY
TRBV6-1,few,ASRTGTPIPEQY
TRBV4-2,few,ASSQGQGNYEQY
TRBV5-1,few,ASSLASRAYEETQY
TRBV30,many,AWSVLLGEAF
TRBV7-9,NA,ASRSGGPSGANVLT
TRBV10-3,NA,AISDPFTGELF
TRBV7-2,few,ASSAQQRGTGELF
TRBV21-1,NA,ASSTPSVIPDTQY
TRBV7-2,NA,ASSLVGRTQEQF
TRBV30,NA,AWSTGGQETQY
TRBV30,few,ACEKLGADTQY
TRBV29-1,NA,SVPGQGRYGYT
TRBV7-2,few,ASSLASRLNEQF
TRBV2,few,ASSPLGTNNEQF
TRBV18,few,ASSPLPTGDGYT
TRBV27,NA,ASSSDRHYGYT
TRBV4-3,NA,ASSDQSGTEAF
TRBV2,NA,ASRWEHTDTQY
TRBV28,once,ASSPPGTSSYEQY
TRBV30,few,AWSPGVGGTEAF
TRBV9,few,ASSVRSGGPTGELF
TRBV7-2,many,ASGNGQSTGELF
TRBV6-1,few,ASSEALSATAYEQY
TRBV4-1,NA,ASSQLGQGRYEQF
TRBV30,few,AWSDPGTGLYNEQF
TRBV5-4,NA,ASSDRVNYGYT
TRBV15,NA,ATSESLSANYGYT
TRBV5-1,NA,ASIRDAQPSNTGELF
TRBV7-2,few,ASSLSGNTIY
TRBV2,few,ASSVAGSNQPQH
TRBV4-2,NA,ASSQDYRPSSNQPQH
TRBV12-5,NA,ASGLREGTQY
TRBV2,NA,ASRVAENTGELF
TRBV28,NA,ASTYLPGQGDEQY
TRBV30,NA,AWSATRQLTSNQPQH
TRBV10-3,NA,AISDKGYNEQF
TRBV29-1,NA,SPTGPGTPRLF
TRBV6-5,few,ASSYSLAGPYNEQF